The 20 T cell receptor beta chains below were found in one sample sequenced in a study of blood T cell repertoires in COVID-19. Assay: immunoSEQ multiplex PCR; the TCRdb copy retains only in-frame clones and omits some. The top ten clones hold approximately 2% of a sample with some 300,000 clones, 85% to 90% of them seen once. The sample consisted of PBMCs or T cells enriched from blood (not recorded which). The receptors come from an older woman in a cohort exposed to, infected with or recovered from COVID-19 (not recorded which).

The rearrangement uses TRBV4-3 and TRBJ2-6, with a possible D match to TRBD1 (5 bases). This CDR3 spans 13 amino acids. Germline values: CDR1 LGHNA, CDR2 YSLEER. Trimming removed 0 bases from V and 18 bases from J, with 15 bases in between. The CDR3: CASSQDYWGPKTF. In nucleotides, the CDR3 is TGCGCCAGCAGCCAAGATTACTGGGGCCCAAAGACTTTC.

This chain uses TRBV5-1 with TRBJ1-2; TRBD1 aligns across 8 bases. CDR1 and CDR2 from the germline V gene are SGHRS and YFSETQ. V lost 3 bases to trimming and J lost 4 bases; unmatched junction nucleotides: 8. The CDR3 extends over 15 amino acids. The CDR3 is CASSSMTGASYGYTF. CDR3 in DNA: TGCGCCAGCAGCTCCATGACAGGGGCGAGCTATGGCTACACCTTC.

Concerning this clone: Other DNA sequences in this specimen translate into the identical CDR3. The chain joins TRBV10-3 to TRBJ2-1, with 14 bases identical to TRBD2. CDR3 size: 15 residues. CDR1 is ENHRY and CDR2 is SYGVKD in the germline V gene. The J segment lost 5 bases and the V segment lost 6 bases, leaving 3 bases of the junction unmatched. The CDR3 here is CAISRTSGRNNEQFF. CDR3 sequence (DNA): TGTGCCATCAGCAGGACTAGCGGGAGGAACAATGAGCAGTTCTTC.

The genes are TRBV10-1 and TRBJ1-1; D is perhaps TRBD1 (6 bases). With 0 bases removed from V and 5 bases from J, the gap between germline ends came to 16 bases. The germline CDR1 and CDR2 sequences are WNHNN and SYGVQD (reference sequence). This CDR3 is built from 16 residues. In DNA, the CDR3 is TGCGCCAGCAGTGAGTCGACGATGGGGGCGCGTACTGAAGCTTTCTTT. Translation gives CASSESTMGARTEAFF.

The CDR3 DNA reads TGTGCCAGCAGCTTTGGAGCGGGAGAGGGGGAGACCCAGTACTTC. Translating gives CASSFGAGEGETQYF. The chain links TRBV5-8 to TRBJ2-5; 8 nucleotides align to TRBD2. Germline V gene data show CDR1 as SGHTS and CDR2 as YDEGEE. CDR3 length equals 15 residues. J lost 5 bases, V lost 2 bases, and 8 bases had no gene match. Filled out from reference TRBV5-8 and TRBJ2-5, the complete variable domain reads EAGVTQSPTHLIKTRGQQATLRCSPISGHTSVYWYQQALGLGLQFLLWYDEGEERNRGNFPPRFSGRQFPNYSSELNVNALELEDSALYLCASSFGAGEGETQYFGPGTRLLVL.

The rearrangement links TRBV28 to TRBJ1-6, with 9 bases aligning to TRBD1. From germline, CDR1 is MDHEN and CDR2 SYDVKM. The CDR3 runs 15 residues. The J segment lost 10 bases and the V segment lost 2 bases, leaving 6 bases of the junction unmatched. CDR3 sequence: CASSLRDRERSPLHF. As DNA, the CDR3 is TGTGCCAGCAGTTTACGGGACAGGGAGCGCTCACCCCTCCACTTT. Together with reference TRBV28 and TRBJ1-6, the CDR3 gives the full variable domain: DVKVTQSSRYLVKRTGEKVFLECVQDMDHENMFWYRQDPGLGLRLIYFSYDVKMKEKGDIPEGYSVSREKKERFSLILESASTNQTSMYLCASSLRDRERSPLHFGNGTRLTVT.

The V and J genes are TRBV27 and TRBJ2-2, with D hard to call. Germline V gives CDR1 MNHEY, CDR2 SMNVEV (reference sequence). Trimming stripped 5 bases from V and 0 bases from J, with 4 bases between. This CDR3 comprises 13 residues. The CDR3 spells CASSPSNTGELFF. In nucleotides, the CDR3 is TGTGCCAGCAGTCCCTCGAACACCGGGGAGCTGTTTTTT.

In DNA, the CDR3 is TGTGCCAGCAGCTTACTAGCGGTCTACAATGAGCAGTTCTTC. Translated, it gives CASSLLAVYNEQFF. V usage is TRBV5-4 and J usage is TRBJ2-1; 8 bases are shared with TRBD2. The CDR3 length is 14 residues. Germline trimming cut 2 bases from V and 3 bases from J; bases unmatched to any gene: 1. The germline V gene has CDR1 SGHNT and CDR2 YYREEE (reference sequence). The full variable domain, with the rest looked up from reference TRBV5-4 and TRBJ2-1, is ETGVTQSPTHLIKTRGQQVTLRCSSQSGHNTVSWYQQALGQGPQFIFQYYREEENGRGNFPPRFSGLQFPNYSSELNVNALELDDSALYLCASSLLAVYNEQFFGPGTRLTVL.

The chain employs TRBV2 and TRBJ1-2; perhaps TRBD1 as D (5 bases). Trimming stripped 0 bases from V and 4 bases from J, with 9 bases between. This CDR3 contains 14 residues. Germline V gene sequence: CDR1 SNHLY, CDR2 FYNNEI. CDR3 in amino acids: CASSEAQGIYGYTF. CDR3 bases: TGTGCCAGCAGTGAAGCGCAGGGTATCTATGGCTACACCTTC.

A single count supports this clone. The CDR3 loop reads CASSLAGRGVTNEKLFF. CDR3 coding DNA: TGTGCCAGCAGCTTAGCTGGCAGGGGGGTCACTAATGAAAAACTGTTTTTT. The J gene is TRBJ1-4, the V gene TRBV7-2; 7 bases line up with TRBD1. CDR3 length: 17 amino acids. CDR1 and CDR2 from the germline V gene are SGHTA and FQGNSA. After removal of 0 bases from V and 2 bases from J, the junction contained 6 bases not matched to a gene.

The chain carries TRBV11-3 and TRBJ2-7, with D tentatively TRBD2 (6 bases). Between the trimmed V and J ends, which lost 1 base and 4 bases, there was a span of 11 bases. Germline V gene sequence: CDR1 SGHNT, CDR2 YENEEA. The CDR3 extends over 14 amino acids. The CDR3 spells CASSLGGLSYEQYF. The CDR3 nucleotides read TGTGCCAGCAGCTTAGGGGGACTTTCATACGAGCAGTACTTC.

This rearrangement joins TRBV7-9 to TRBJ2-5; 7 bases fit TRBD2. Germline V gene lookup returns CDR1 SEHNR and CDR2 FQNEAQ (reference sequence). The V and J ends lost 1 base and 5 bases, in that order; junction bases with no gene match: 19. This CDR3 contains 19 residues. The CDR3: CASSLGEVRGSRREETQYF. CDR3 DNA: TGTGCCAGCAGCTTAGGAGAGGTGCGCGGGAGCCGGAGGGAGGAGACCCAGTACTTC. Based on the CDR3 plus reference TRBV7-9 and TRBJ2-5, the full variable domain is DTGVSQNPRHKITKRGQNVTFRCDPISEHNRLYWYRQTLGQGPEFLTYFQNEAQLEKSRLLSDRFSAERPKGSFSTLEIQRTEQGDSAMYLCASSLGEVRGSRREETQYFGPGTRLLVL.

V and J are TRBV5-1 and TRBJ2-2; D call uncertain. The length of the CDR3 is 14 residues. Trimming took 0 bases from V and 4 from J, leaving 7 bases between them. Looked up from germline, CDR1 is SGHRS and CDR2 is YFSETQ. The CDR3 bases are TGCGCCAGCAGCTTGGGAGACATCACCGGGGAGCTGTTTTTT. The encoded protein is CASSLGDITGELFF.

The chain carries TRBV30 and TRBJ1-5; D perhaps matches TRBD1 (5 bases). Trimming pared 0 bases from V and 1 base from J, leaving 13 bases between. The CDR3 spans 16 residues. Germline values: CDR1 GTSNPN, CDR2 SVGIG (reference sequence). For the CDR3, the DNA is TGTGCCTGGAGTGTGGGAGGGGCCGGGAGCAATCAGCCCCAGCATTTT. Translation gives CAWSVGGAGSNQPQHF.

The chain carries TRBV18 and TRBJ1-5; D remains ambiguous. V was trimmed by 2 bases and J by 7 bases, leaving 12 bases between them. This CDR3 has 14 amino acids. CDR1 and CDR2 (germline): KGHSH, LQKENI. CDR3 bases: TGTGCCAGCTCACCAAACACCGGAGACCAGCCCCAGCATTTT. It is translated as CASSPNTGDQPQHF.

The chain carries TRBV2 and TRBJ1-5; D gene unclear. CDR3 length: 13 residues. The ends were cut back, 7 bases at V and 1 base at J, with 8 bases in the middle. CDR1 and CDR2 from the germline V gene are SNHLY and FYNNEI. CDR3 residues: CASKTGSNQPQHF. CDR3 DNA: TGTGCCAGCAAGACGGGGAGCAATCAGCCCCAGCATTTT.

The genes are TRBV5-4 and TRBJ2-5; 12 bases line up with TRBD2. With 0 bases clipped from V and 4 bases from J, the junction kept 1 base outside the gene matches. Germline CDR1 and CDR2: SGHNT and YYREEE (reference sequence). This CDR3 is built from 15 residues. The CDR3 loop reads CASSLGLAGVETQYF. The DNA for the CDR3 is TGTGCCAGCAGCTTGGGACTAGCGGGAGTAGAGACCCAGTACTTC. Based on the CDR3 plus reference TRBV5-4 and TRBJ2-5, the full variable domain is ETGVTQSPTHLIKTRGQQVTLRCSSQSGHNTVSWYQQALGQGPQFIFQYYREEENGRGNFPPRFSGLQFPNYSSELNVNALELDDSALYLCASSLGLAGVETQYFGPGTRLLVL.

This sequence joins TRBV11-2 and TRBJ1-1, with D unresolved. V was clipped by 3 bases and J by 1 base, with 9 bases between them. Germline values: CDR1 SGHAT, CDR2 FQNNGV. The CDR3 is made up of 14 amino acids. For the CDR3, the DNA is TGTGCCAGCAGCTTCTTACGGGAGAACACTGAAGCTTTCTTT. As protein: CASSFLRENTEAFF.

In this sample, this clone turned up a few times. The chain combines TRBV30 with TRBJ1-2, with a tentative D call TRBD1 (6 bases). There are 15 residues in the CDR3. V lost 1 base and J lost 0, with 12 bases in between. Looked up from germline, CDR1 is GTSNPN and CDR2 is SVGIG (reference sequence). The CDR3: CAWSGRQAANYGYTF. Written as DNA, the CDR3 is TGTGCCTGGAGTGGCCGACAGGCGGCTAACTATGGCTACACCTTC.

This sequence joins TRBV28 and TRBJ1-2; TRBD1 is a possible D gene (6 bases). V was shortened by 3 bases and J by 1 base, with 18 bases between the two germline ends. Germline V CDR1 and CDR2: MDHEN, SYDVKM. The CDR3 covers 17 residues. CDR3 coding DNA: TGTGCCAGCAGTTTCGGGACAAAGAAGGGATTTAACTATGGCTACACCTTC. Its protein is CASSFGTKKGFNYGYTF.